This entry features one T cell receptor (beta chain) sequence. The data derive from a study of control samples from healthy donors and cancer patients. CDR1 and CDR2 from the germline V gene are MNHEY and SVGEGT. The CDR3 extends over 13 amino acids. V dropped 2 bases and J dropped 5 bases, with 6 bases sitting between them. The assay was immunoSEQ multiplex PCR, and TCRdb's table has in-frame clones only and misses some. The table shows around 80,000 clones, with roughly 89% occurring only once. The sequence was collected from a man aged 45 to 65 in good health. Sequenced material: blood. This sequence joins TRBV6-2 or TRBV6-3 and TRBJ2-2, with D perhaps matching TRBD2 (5 bases). CDR3 region: CASSYPGTGELFF. The CDR3 DNA sequence: TGTGCCAGCAGTTACCCGGGGACCGGGGAGCTGTTTTTT.